Here is one TCR beta chain with its context. Its target is unknown. This sample is part of a study of CD8+ T cells in alopecia areata. General observations from the study: Mice gave a clearer picture of TCR sharing than patients did, possibly for HLA-related reasons. For lesional scalp, especially alopecia totalis/universalis, clonality was higher than in normal scalp. Sequencing of scalp tissue also captures the resident alphabeta T cells of normal skin.

Cell sorting on a FACSAria was used to separate CD4+ and CD8+ T cells from the PBMCs. Reverse transcription of extracted RNA yielded cDNA, which provided the sequencing template. Some clones are missing from TCRdb's copy, which holds only in-frame ones; the method was immunoSEQ multiplex PCR. Of roughly 100,000 clones in the sample, 55% were seen once. Trimming cost V 4 bases and J 3 bases, with 10 bases left between them. CDR1 and CDR2 (germline): SQVTM, ANQGSEA. The CDR3 totals 13 residues. The TCR comes from a human donor in good health. Sample: CD4+ T cells sorted from blood. The chain combines TRBV29-1 with TRBJ1-5; no clear D gene. DNA of the CDR3: TGCAGCGTTGCCACGGACCTCAATCAGCCCCAGCATTTT. Translated: CSVATDLNQPQHF.